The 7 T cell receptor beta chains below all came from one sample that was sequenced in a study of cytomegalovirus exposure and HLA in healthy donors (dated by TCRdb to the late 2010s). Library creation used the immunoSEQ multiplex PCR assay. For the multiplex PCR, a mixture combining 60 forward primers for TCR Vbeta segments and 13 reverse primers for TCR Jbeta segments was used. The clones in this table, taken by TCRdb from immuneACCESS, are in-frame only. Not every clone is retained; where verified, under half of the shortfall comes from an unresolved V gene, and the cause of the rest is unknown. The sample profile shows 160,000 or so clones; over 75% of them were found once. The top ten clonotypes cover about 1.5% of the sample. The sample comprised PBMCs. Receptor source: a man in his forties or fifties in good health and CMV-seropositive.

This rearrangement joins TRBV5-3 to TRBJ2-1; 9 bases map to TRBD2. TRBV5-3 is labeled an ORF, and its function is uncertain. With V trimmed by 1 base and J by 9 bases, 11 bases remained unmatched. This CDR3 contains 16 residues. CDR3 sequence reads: CARSLKASGNVTEQFF. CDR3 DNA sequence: TGTGCCAGAAGCTTGAAAGCTAGCGGGAACGTAACTGAGCAGTTCTTC.

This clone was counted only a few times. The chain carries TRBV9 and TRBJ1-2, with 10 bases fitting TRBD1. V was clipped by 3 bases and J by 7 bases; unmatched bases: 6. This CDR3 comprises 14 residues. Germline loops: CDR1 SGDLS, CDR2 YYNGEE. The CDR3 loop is CASSEGQGIGGYTF. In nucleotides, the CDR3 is TGTGCCAGCAGCGAGGGACAGGGGATCGGTGGCTACACCTTC.

This CDR3 is CASSPGDRAVEAFF. The CDR3 DNA follows: TGCGCCAGCAGCCCTGGCGACAGGGCCGTTGAAGCTTTCTTT. J is TRBJ1-1 and V is TRBV4-1; 7 bases match TRBD1. Germline CDR1 is MGHRA and CDR2 is YSYEKL. This CDR3 has 14 amino acids. The V segment lost 4 bases and the J segment 7 bases; nucleotides outside the gene matches: 9.

CDR3 sequence reads: CASSTRQTSYGYTF. CDR3 in DNA: TGTGCCAGCAGCACTCGACAGACCAGCTATGGCTACACCTTC. The V gene is TRBV21-1, the J gene TRBJ1-2; the D call of TRBD1 is as the table states it, not checked on the DNA. TRBV21-1 is a recognized pseudogene. This CDR3 spans 14 amino acids.

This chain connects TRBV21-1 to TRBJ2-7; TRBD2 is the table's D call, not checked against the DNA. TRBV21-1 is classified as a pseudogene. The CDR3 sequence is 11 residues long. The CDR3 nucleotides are TGTGCCAGCAGGCGAATATACGAGCAGTACTTC. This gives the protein CASRRIYEQYF.

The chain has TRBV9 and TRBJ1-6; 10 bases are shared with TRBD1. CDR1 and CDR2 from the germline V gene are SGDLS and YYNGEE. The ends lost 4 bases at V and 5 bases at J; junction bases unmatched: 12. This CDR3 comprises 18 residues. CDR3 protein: CASSLSRTGGEDNSPLHF. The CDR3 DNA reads TGTGCCAGCAGCCTCTCCAGGACAGGGGGGGAGGATAATTCACCCCTCCACTTT.

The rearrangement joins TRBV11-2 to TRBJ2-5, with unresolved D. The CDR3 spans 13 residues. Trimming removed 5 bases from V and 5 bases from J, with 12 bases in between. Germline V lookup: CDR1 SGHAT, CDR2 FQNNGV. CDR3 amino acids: CASSPLRWETQYF. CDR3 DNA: TGTGCCAGCAGCCCTCTCCGGTGGGAGACCCAGTACTTC.